One T cell receptor (beta chain) is described in this entry. Its antigen is unidentified. The data stem from a study of brain T cells in children with intractable seizures. Generated by immunoSEQ multiplex PCR, the TCRdb table keeps only in-frame clones and is missing some. This sample has 300,000 to 400,000 clones; over 85% occur once, and the top ten carry 4.5% to 7%. Germline CDR1 reads GTSNPN; CDR2 reads SVGIG (reference sequence). V gave up 1 base and J gave up 7 bases, with 16 bases separating them. The CDR3 totals 14 residues. This sample's time point: blood from clinic visit 5 months post-surgery; TSC patient then seizure free. The sequenced cases were selected for having the highest brain T cell transcript signatures. Notes on the study in general: Pre- and post-surgery blood differed in depth, so pre-surgery absences may be undersampling.

The chain links TRBV30 to TRBJ1-1; D gene uncertain. The sequenced sample was peripheral blood, obtained about 5 months after surgery. This TCR derives from a boy younger than two with tuberous sclerosis and intractable seizures. CDR3 in amino acids: CAWSAPPGRLEAFF. The CDR3 DNA sequence: TGTGCCTGGAGTGCCCCTCCCGGGAGGCTTGAAGCTTTCTTT. Complete variable domain (other parts from reference TRBV30 and TRBJ1-1): SQTIHQWPATLVQPVGSPLSLECTVEGTSNPNLYWYRQAAGRGLQLLFYSVGIGQISSEVPQNLSASRPQDRQFILSSKKLLLSDSGFYLCAWSAPPGRLEAFFGQGTRLTVV.